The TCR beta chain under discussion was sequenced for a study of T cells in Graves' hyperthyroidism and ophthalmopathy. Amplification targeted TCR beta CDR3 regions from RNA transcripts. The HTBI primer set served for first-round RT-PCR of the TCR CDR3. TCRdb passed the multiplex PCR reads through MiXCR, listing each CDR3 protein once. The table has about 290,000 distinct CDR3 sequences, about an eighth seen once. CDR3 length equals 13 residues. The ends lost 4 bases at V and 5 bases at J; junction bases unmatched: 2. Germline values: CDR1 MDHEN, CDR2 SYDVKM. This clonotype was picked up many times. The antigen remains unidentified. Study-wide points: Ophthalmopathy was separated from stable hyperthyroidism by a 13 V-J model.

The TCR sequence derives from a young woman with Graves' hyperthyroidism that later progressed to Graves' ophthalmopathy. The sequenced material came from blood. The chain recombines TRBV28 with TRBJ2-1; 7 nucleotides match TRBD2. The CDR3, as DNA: TGTGCCAGCAGTTCTAGCGGCAACAATGAGCAGTTCTTC. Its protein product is CASSSSGNNEQFF.